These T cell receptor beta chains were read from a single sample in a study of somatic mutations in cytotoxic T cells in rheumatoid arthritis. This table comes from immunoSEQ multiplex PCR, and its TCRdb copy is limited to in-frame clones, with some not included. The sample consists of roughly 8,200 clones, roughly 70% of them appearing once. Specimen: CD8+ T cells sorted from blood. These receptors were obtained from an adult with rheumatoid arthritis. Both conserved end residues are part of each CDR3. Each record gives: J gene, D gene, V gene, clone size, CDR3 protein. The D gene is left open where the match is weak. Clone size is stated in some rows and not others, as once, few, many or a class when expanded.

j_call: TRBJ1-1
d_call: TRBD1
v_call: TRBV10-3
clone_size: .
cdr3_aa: CAISLLQGKITEAFF

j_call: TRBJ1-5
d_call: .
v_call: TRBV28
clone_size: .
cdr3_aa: CASSLAGFSNQPQHF

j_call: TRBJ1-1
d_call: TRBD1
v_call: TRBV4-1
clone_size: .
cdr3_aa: CASSPRTGGLNTEAFF

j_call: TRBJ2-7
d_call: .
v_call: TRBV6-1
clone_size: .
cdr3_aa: CATMGVGSYEQYF

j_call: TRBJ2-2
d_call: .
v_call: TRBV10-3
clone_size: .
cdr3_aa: CAISGVGSGGELFF

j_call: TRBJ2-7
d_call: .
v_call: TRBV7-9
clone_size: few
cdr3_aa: CASSFDRRSYEQYF

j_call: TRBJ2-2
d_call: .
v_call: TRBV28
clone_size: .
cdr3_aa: CASSPRVSTGELFF

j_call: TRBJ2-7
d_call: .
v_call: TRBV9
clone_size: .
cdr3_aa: CASSVGAGTDYEQYF

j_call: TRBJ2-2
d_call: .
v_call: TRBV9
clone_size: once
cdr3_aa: CASSGRATGELFF

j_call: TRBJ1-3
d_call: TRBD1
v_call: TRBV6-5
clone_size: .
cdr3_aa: CASSHAGGLGNTIYF

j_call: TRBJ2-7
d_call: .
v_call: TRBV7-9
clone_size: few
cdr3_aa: CASTPVGSYEQYF

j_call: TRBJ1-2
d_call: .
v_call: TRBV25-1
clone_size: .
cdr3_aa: CASSEGGYGYTF

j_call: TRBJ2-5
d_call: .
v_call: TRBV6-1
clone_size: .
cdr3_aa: CATSEQAGAQETQYF

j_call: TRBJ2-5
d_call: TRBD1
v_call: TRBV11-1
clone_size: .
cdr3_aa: CASSKDHRDRPQETQYF

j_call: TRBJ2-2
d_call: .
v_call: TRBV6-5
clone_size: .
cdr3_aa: CASSYSLADTGELFF

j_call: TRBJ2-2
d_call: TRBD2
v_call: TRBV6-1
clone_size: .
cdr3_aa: CASRASGDTGELFF

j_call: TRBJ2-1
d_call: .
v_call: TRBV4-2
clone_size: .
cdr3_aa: CASSQEVGEQFF

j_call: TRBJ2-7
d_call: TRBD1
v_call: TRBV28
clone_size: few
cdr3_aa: CASSPQGPVYEQYF

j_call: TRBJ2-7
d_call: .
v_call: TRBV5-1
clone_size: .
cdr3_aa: CASSLDWGASYEQYF

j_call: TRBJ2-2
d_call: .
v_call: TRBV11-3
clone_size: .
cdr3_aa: CASSLGGGTAYTGELFF

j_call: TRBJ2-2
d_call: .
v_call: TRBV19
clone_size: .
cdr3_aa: CASSLRTGELFF

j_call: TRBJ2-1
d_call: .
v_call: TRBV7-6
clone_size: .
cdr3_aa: CASSFGPRTHEQFF

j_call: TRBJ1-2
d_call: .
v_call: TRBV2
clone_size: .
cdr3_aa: CASSGGRGYGYTF

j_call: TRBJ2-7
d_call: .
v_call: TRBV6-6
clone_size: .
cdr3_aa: CASSHQLGYEQYF

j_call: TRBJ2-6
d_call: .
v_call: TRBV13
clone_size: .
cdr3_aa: CASSPWDSGANVLTF

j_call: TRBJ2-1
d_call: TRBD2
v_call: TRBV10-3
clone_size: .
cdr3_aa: CATERLAGGLNEQFF

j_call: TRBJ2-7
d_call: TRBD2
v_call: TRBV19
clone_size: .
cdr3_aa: CATSGRASYEQYF

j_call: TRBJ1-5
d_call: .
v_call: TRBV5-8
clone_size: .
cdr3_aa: CASRDPNQPQHF

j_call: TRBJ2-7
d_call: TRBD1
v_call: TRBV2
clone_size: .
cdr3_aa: CASRPPGTGNYEQYF

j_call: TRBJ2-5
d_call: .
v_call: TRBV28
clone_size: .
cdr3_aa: CASSYQETQYF

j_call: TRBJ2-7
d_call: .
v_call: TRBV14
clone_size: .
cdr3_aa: CASSQGGGTDYEQYF

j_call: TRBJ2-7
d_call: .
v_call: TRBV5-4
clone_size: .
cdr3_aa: CASSSTGSRYEQYF

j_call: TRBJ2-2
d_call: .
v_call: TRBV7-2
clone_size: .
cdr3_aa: CASSLMEIRGVSGELFF

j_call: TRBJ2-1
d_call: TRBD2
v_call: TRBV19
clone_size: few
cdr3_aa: CASGGGNEQFF

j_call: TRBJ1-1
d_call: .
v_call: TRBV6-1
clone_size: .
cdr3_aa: CASSDRDTEAFF